Sequencing of this T cell receptor (beta chain) was carried out in a study of blood T cell repertoires in COVID-19. Study context: Italy, Spain and the United States were the sources of the convalescent and acute COVID-19 samples.

Germline V gene data show CDR1 as KGHDR and CDR2 as SFDVKD. There are 15 residues in the CDR3. V was cut by 0 bases and J by 4 bases, with 8 bases left in between. Using immunoSEQ multiplex PCR, the repertoire was profiled, and TCRdb retains in-frame clones only, with some absent. Among around 230,000 clones listed, roughly 85% were seen once. The sample holds one count of this clone. This chain uses TRBV24-1 with TRBJ2-2; no firm D call. This TCR was sampled from a man aged 25 to 40 who had recovered from COVID-19. Sequencing input: peripheral blood. The CDR3 DNA follows: TGTGCCACCAGTGATTTGCCGGCTAGCACCGGGGAGCTGTTTTTT. It is translated as CATSDLPASTGELFF.